This entry concerns a single T cell receptor beta chain. These data are taken from a study of blood T cell repertoires in COVID-19. This CDR3 region has 13 residues. The V gene lost 4 bases and the J gene lost 7 bases, with 13 bases spanning the gap. CDR1 and CDR2 from the germline V gene are SGHRS and YFSETQ. Libraries were prepared by immunoSEQ multiplex PCR; TCRdb keeps only in-frame clonotypes and omits some of them. The sample consists of 150,000 to 200,000 clones, around 87% of them appearing once. The J gene is TRBJ2-3, the V gene TRBV5-1; D is unclear. The sequencing input was PBMCs or T cells enriched from blood (not recorded which). The source is a woman between 45 and 65 years old who had recovered from COVID-19. CDR3 sequence (DNA): TGCGCCAGCAGCCTCGGCCTAGTGTATACGCAGTATTTT. Its protein product is CASSLGLVYTQYF.